This record concerns one TCR beta chain sequence. Antigen unknown. Libraries were prepared by immunoSEQ multiplex PCR; TCRdb keeps only in-frame clonotypes and omits some of them. The sample records about 350,000 clones, about 88% being singletons. Germline lookup yields CDR1 MNHEY and CDR2 SVGEGT. The V end was cut by 2 bases, the J end by 3 bases, with 5 bases between. The CDR3 covers 12 residues. Noted treatment: approximately 18 received Ad26.COV2.S at low or high dose, single or two shots; about 5 received placebo; per-sample allocation not given. On day 63 after the first injection, vaccine and placebo recipients gave samples. Cohort 1b enrolled adults aged 18-55 years in Boston. An Ad26 vector carrying the Wuhan-strain SARS-CoV-2 spike served as the vaccine. The data were obtained in a study of Ad26.COV2.S vaccination and SARS-CoV-2 variants. Study-level background: Intramuscular Ad26.COV2.S doses were given once or twice, 56 days apart.

General study results and limits: For non-spike TCRs, breadth in vaccine recipients resembled that in placebo recipients.

The sequence was collected from a person aged 18-65 years who received the Ad26.COV2.S COVID-19 vaccine or a placebo. Source: peripheral blood, taken in a trial of Ad26.COV2.S vaccine versus placebo. The chain combines TRBV6-2 or TRBV6-3 with TRBJ2-7, with D hard to call. CDR3 amino acids: CASSYPLYEQYF. The DNA of the CDR3 is TGTGCCAGCAGTTACCCGCTCTACGAGCAGTACTTC.